The 10 T cell receptor beta chains in this list originate from one sample, sequenced in a study of graft-versus-host responses after intestinal transplantation. The data were produced by immunoSEQ multiplex PCR, yet TCRdb's version contains in-frame clones alone and is incomplete. There are some 40,000 clones in the sample; 75% to 95% occur only once, and 2.3% lies in the top ten. The starting material was PBMCs, obtained approximately 320 days after intestinal transplant. The origin of the receptors is a human patient who received an intestinal transplant, so some T cells may come from the graft donor.

For the CDR3, the DNA is TGTGCCAGTAGTTCGGGCTACTACGAGCAGTACTTC. Amino acids: CASSSGYYEQYF. The chain carries TRBV19 and TRBJ2-7; no reliable D call. The V gene lost 5 bases and the J gene lost 3 bases, with 8 bases spanning the gap. In germline, CDR1 is LNHDA, CDR2 SQIVND (reference sequence). The CDR3 totals 12 residues. Together with reference TRBV19 and TRBJ2-7, the CDR3 gives the full variable domain: DGGITQSPKYLFRKEGQNVTLSCEQNLNHDAMYWYRQDPGQGLRLIYYSQIVNDFQKGDIAEGYSVSREKKESFPLTVTSAQKNPTAFYLCASSSGYYEQYFGPGTRLTVT.

This clone has a single count. Other DNA sequences of this sample code for an identical CDR3. The genes are TRBV4-1 and TRBJ2-7; maybe TRBD1 (5 bases). Trimming stripped 4 bases from V and 5 bases from J, with 15 bases between. The CDR3 extends over 14 amino acids. CDR1 MGHRA and CDR2 YSYEKL come from the germline V gene. As DNA, the CDR3 is TGCGCCAGCAGCCTCAGACAGCCTAATGACGAGCAGTACTTC. It is translated as CASSLRQPNDEQYF.

This clone was counted once. The rearrangement uses TRBV27 and TRBJ1-2, with D perhaps matching TRBD1 (6 bases). Germline lookup yields CDR1 MNHEY and CDR2 SMNVEV (reference sequence). The CDR3 consists of 12 residues. Trimming took 3 bases from V and 5 from J, leaving 7 bases between them. CDR3 amino acids: CASSFTGYGYTF. CDR3 in DNA: TGTGCCAGCAGTTTCACAGGGTATGGCTACACCTTC.

Note on this clone: Within the sample, other DNA sequences also encode this same CDR3. The rearrangement links TRBV27 to TRBJ1-1; D may be TRBD1 (5 bases). Germline V CDR1 and CDR2: MNHEY, SMNVEV (reference sequence). V lost 11 bases to trimming and J lost 1 base, with 11 bases between them. The CDR3 sequence is 12 residues long. Written as DNA, the CDR3 is TGTGCCGCTGGACACGGGAACACTGAAGCTTTCTTT. Protein sequence: CAAGHGNTEAFF.

This chain uses TRBV18 with TRBJ1-3; D ambiguous. Deletions cut 3 bases from V and 0 bases from J, with 12 bases between. This CDR3 is built from 16 residues. The germline CDR1 and CDR2 sequences are KGHSH and LQKENI. CDR3 sequence: CASSPGQIGSGNTIYF. The CDR3 coding sequence is TGTGCCAGCTCACCCGGGCAGATAGGCTCTGGAAACACCATATATTTT.

The chain joins TRBV28 to TRBJ1-1; 10 nucleotides match TRBD1. CDR1 and CDR2 (germline): MDHEN, SYDVKM. The CDR3 runs 17 residues. V was clipped by 5 bases and J by 0 bases; unmatched bases: 9. This CDR3 reads CASSPRTGGIVNTEAFF. The CDR3 DNA is TGTGCCAGCAGTCCCCGGACAGGGGGGATTGTGAACACTGAAGCTTTCTTT. Variable domain in full (rest from reference TRBV28 and TRBJ1-1): DVKVTQSSRYLVKRTGEKVFLECVQDMDHENMFWYRQDPGLGLRLIYFSYDVKMKEKGDIPEGYSVSREKKERFSLILESASTNQTSMYLCASSPRTGGIVNTEAFFGQGTRLTVV.

The V call is TRBV4-1, the J call TRBJ2-5; 9 nucleotides align to TRBD2. In germline, CDR1 is MGHRA, CDR2 YSYEKL. V dropped 3 bases and J dropped 4; count of bases not matched to a gene: 12. There are 17 residues in the CDR3. Written as DNA, the CDR3 is TGCGCCAGCAGCCAGAGGATTAGCGGGAGATTCGGAGAGACCCAGTACTTC. This sequence encodes CASSQRISGRFGETQYF.

J is TRBJ2-3 and V is TRBV7-3; TRBD1 is a possible D gene (6 bases). The germline V gene has CDR1 SGHTA and CDR2 FQGTGA. This CDR3 has 17 residues. Trimming stripped 6 bases from V and 2 bases from J, with 21 bases between. The CDR3 sequence is CASRPKNAGTITDTQYF. CDR3 in DNA: TGTGCCAGCAGACCAAAGAACGCCGGGACAATCACAGATACGCAGTATTTT.

The chain has TRBV1 and TRBJ2-6; the table's D call TRBD1 went unverified against the DNA. TRBV1 is assigned pseudogene status. The CDR3 has 18 residues. The CDR3 DNA reads TGCACCAGCAGAAATGTATGTTTGTGCACAAGTCGGGCCAACGTCCTGACTTTC. Amino acid sequence: CTSRNVCLCTSRANVLTF.

This chain uses TRBV9 with TRBJ2-7, with D uncertain. The CDR3 is 13 amino acids. V was cut by 2 bases and J by 6 bases, with 12 bases left in between. Germline assignment: CDR1 SGDLS and CDR2 YYNGEE. The CDR3 reads CASSVDYLAEQYF. The CDR3 DNA reads as TGTGCCAGCAGCGTGGATTATCTGGCCGAGCAGTACTTC.